A selection of T cell receptor beta chains follows, all from one sample in a study of identical twins. TCRdb re-called the 5' RACE reads through MiXCR, storing one row per CDR3 protein. The sample records fewer than 550,000 distinct CDR3 sequences, roughly an eighth being singletons. These data also formed part of another study, on yellow fever vaccine responses in identical twins.

Sequences were obtained from CD4+ T cells sorted from blood. The receptors stem from a woman between 18 and 30 years old in good health. The CDR3 runs from the conserved cysteine through the conserved F or W. The D gene is left open where the match is weak. Clone size is given for some rows only: seen once, a few or many times, or a class if the clone is expanded.

cdr3_aa,cdr3_nt,clone_size,j_call,cdr3_length,v_call,d_call
CASSAGQERSPLHF,TGTGCCAGCAGCGCGGGACAGGAGCGTTCACCCCTCCACTTT,few,TRBJ1-6,14,TRBV9,TRBD1
CASSTTSAHTQYF,TGTGCCAGCAGCACGACTAGCGCACATACGCAGTATTTT,.,TRBJ2-3,13,TRBV7-2,TRBD2
CATSPNPGTGGLRQYF,TGTGCCACCAGCCCGAATCCCGGGACAGGGGGGCTACGGCAGTACTTC,.,TRBJ2-7,16,TRBV15,TRBD1
CASSDGTAGREQYF,TGCGCCAGCAGCGATGGGACAGCGGGACGCGAGCAGTACTTC,few,TRBJ2-7,14,TRBV5-1,.
CASSQKGSSYNSPLHF,TGTGCCAGCAGCCAAAAGGGGAGCTCCTATAATTCACCCCTCCACTTT,.,TRBJ1-6,16,TRBV3-1,.
CASSFRGGSSYEQYF,TGTGCCAGCAGTTTCCGGGGTGGCAGCTCCTACGAGCAGTACTTC,many,TRBJ2-7,15,TRBV27,.
CSSGLGTGELFF,TGCAGTTCCGGGTTGGGCACCGGGGAGCTGTTTTTT,few,TRBJ2-2,12,TRBV20-1,.
CAISEGVLEQYF,TGTGCCATCAGTGAGGGGGTTCTCGAGCAGTACTTC,few,TRBJ2-7,12,TRBV10-3,.
CASRGGIHEQYF,TGTGCCAGCAGAGGGGGCATCCACGAGCAGTACTTC,few,TRBJ2-7,12,TRBV28,TRBD1
CASSEGGTAYEQYF,TGTGCCAGCAGTGAAGGGGGGACAGCCTACGAGCAGTACTTC,few,TRBJ2-7,14,TRBV2,TRBD1
CASSLGQGTYNEQFF,TGTGCCAGCAGTTTAGGTCAGGGGACCTACAATGAGCAGTTCTTC,many,TRBJ2-1,15,TRBV12-3/TRBV12-4,.
CASRGAGITGELFF,TGTGCCAGCAGGGGGGCAGGAATCACCGGGGAGCTGTTTTTT,few,TRBJ2-2,14,TRBV6-2/TRBV6-3,.
CASSLFGTFNVLTF,TGTGCCAGCAGCTTATTTGGGACCTTCAACGTCCTGACTTTC,.,TRBJ2-6,14,TRBV7-9,.
CASSQLASGGRTDTQYF,TGTGCCAGCAGCCAACTGGCTAGCGGGGGTCGCACAGATACGCAGTATTTT,once,TRBJ2-3,17,TRBV3-1,TRBD2
CASSPQRMGGWPYTQYF,TGTGCCAGCAGTCCCCAGAGGATGGGAGGCTGGCCTTATACGCAGTATTTT,few,TRBJ2-3,17,TRBV12-3/TRBV12-4,.
CSDSSWGSSYEQYF,TGCAGCGACTCATCATGGGGTTCAAGCTACGAGCAGTACTTC,.,TRBJ2-7,14,TRBV20-1,.
CASRDRGYEQYF,TGTGCCAGCAGGGACAGGGGATACGAGCAGTACTTC,many,TRBJ2-7,12,TRBV2,TRBD1
CASSQDPPGNDQPQHF,TGCGCCAGCAGCCAAGATCCCCCTGGCAATGATCAGCCCCAGCATTTT,many,TRBJ1-5,16,TRBV4-3,.
CASRDSNNSPLHF,TGCGCCAGCCGGGACAGCAATAATTCACCCCTCCACTTT,few,TRBJ1-6,13,TRBV5-1,TRBD1
CASSSQGGQHF,TGTGCCAGCAGCTCCCAGGGGGGCCAGCATTTT,few,TRBJ1-5,11,TRBV7-8,TRBD1
CASSYRGDKFLSGANVLTF,TGTGCCAGCAGTTATCGGGGGGATAAGTTTTTGTCCGGGGCCAACGTCCTGACTTTC,.,TRBJ2-6,19,TRBV6-5,TRBD2
CASRPRGDTDTQYF,TGTGCCAGCAGGCCCAGGGGGGACACAGATACGCAGTATTTT,.,TRBJ2-3,14,TRBV28,.
CASSYGSRSYEQYF,TGTGCCAGCAGTTACGGTTCCAGATCCTACGAGCAGTACTTC,.,TRBJ2-7,14,TRBV6-2/TRBV6-3,.
CASSYYNFGAGGSVGELFF,TGTGCCAGCAGTTACTACAATTTTGGGGCGGGAGGATCTGTCGGGGAGCTGTTTTTT,few,TRBJ2-2,19,TRBV6-5,TRBD2
CASSFSGQGGETQYF,TGTGCCAGCAGTTTTTCCGGACAGGGGGGAGAGACCCAGTACTTC,many,TRBJ2-5,15,TRBV28,TRBD1
CASSYGYYEQYF,TGTGCCAGCAGTTACGGGTACTACGAGCAGTACTTC,many,TRBJ2-7,12,TRBV6-2/TRBV6-3,.
CASSLRTQADTQYF,TGTGCCAGCAGCCTTCGAACCCAGGCAGATACGCAGTATTTT,.,TRBJ2-3,14,TRBV3-1,.
CAISARQGDIQPQHF,TGTGCCATCAGTGCTCGGCAGGGGGACATTCAGCCCCAGCATTTT,.,TRBJ1-5,15,TRBV10-3,TRBD1
CASSLGRVVDSSYNEQFF,TGTGCCAGCAGCCTAGGGCGGGTTGTGGACAGCTCCTACAATGAGCAGTTCTTC,.,TRBJ2-1,18,TRBV7-2,.
CASSRTVYEQYF,TGTGCCAGCAGTCGGACGGTATACGAGCAGTACTTC,.,TRBJ2-7,12,TRBV2,.
CASSPDRGTDTQYF,TGTGCCAGCAGCCCGGACCGAGGCACAGATACGCAGTATTTT,many,TRBJ2-3,14,TRBV7-3,.
CASSLELRASSYNSPLHF,TGCGCCAGCAGCTTGGAACTCAGGGCAAGCTCCTATAATTCACCCCTCCACTTT,many,TRBJ1-6,18,TRBV5-1,.
CATSDSGDYNEQFF,TGTGCCACCAGTGATAGTGGGGACTACAATGAGCAGTTCTTC,.,TRBJ2-1,14,TRBV24-1,.